This T cell receptor beta chain is from a study of cytomegalovirus exposure and HLA in healthy donors. Whole-study context: Caucasian-associated ancestry cluster membership applied to under 85% of around 400 genotyped donors.

PCR amplification relied on 60 Vbeta primers (plus 13 Jbeta primers). TCRdb's table, derived via immunoSEQ multiplex PCR, lists solely in-frame clones and lacks some. The data contain 150,000 to 200,000 clones, about four fifths of them singletons. On this clone itself: Its antigen is unknown.

Study results and caveats: Previously analyzed data showed that most TCR beta V segments were productive at a frequency of about 87% or about 30%. Immune exposure was documented only through CMV serostatus.

V trimming: 0 bases; J trimming: 6 bases; junction bases outside the gene matches: 4. This CDR3 spans 15 amino acids. Germline V CDR1 and CDR2: MGHRA, YSYEKL. This chain uses TRBV4-1 with TRBJ2-1; 8 positions match TRBD1. The sequencing sample was made of PBMCs. The TCR sequence derives from a boy aged 5-17 years in good health and CMV-seronegative. This CDR3 is CASSQEDRVRNEQFF. The CDR3 bases are TGCGCCAGCAGCCAAGAGGACAGGGTTCGCAATGAGCAGTTCTTC.